The next 30 T cell receptor beta chains were all read from a single sample in a study of blood T cell repertoires in COVID-19. Sequencing used immunoSEQ multiplex PCR; TCRdb keeps in-frame clones, though not all of them. The table records 350,000 to 450,000 clones, approximately 86% of them present only once. The sequencing sample was made of peripheral blood. The receptors were gathered from a human donor in a cohort sampled during active COVID-19.

The rearrangement links TRBV11-2 to TRBJ1-1, with 7 bases that match TRBD1. This CDR3 contains 14 residues. Losses at the gene ends were 4 bases for V and 0 bases for J; bases not matched to a gene: 2. Per the germline V gene, CDR1 is SGHAT and CDR2 is FQNNGV. CDR3 residues: CASSSDRVNTEAFF. The CDR3 DNA is TGTGCCAGCAGCTCCGACAGGGTGAACACTGAAGCTTTCTTT.

The chain uses TRBV2 and TRBJ1-4; a possible D gene is TRBD1 (6 bases). The CDR3 sequence is 14 residues long. Trimming left V 4 bases short and J 8 bases short, with 14 bases between. Germline V lookup: CDR1 SNHLY, CDR2 FYNNEI. CDR3 DNA: TGTGCCAGCAGTGTGGGACAACCCTCCGAAAAACTGTTTTTT. Amino acids: CASSVGQPSEKLFF.

For this clone: The identical CDR3 is also encoded by other nucleotide sequences in the sample. The chain has TRBV3-1 (or the pseudogene TRBV3-2) and TRBJ1-1; D is possibly TRBD1 (6 bases). This CDR3 has 14 residues. V was pared by 3 bases and J by 5 bases, with 13 bases between. The germline CDR1 and CDR2 sequences are LGHDT and YNNKEL (reference sequence). The CDR3 sequence is CASSQGGPKTEAFF. For the CDR3, the DNA is TGTGCCAGCAGCCAGGGGGGGCCAAAAACTGAAGCTTTCTTT.

The V and J genes are TRBV5-1 and TRBJ2-7; TRBD2 matches at 10 bases. The CDR3 is 16 amino acids. Trimming at V came to 4 bases and at J to 2 bases, leaving 9 bases not matched to a gene. Per germline, CDR1 SGHRS and CDR2 YFSETQ. CDR3 in DNA: TGCGCCAGCAGCGCACCAGGGACTAGCGACCCCTACGAGCAGTACTTC. Translation: CASSAPGTSDPYEQYF.

The J gene is TRBJ2-3, the V gene TRBV10-3, with TRBD1 identical over 10 bases. Germline V gene data show CDR1 as ENHRY and CDR2 as SYGVKD. The length of the CDR3 is 14 residues. After removal of 5 bases from V and 6 bases from J, the junction contained 5 bases not matched to a gene. The CDR3 nucleotides read TGTGCCATCAGTCGGGACAGGGGAGCCGATACGCAGTATTTT. The encoded protein is CAISRDRGADTQYF.

This chain connects TRBV7-3 to TRBJ2-2; D gene ambiguous. V was clipped by 2 bases and J by 6 bases, with 7 bases between them. Germline CDR1 and CDR2: SGHTA and FQGTGA. CDR3 length: 13 amino acids. CDR3 DNA sequence: TGTGCCAGCAGCTTACACATGTCCGGGGAGCTGTTTTTT. It yields the protein CASSLHMSGELFF.

This clone was detected only once. This chain connects TRBV6-5 to TRBJ2-1; D might be TRBD1 (5 bases). Deletions cut 8 bases from V and 5 bases from J, with 13 bases between. The CDR3 runs 13 residues. From germline, CDR1 is MNHEY and CDR2 SVGAGI. CDR3 DNA: TGTGCCAGCTTTTCAGGGTACAACAATGAGCAGTTCTTC. It specifies CASFSGYNNEQFF.

The chain is built from TRBV5-1 and TRBJ2-5, with a weak D call TRBD2 (5 bases). V gave up 0 bases and J gave up 4 bases, with 10 bases separating them. CDR1 and CDR2 (germline): SGHRS, YFSETQ. CDR3 length: 14 residues. The CDR3 DNA follows: TGCGCCAGCAGCTTGGGGGGTGGAGGAGAGACCCAGTACTTC. Its protein is CASSLGGGGETQYF.

V and J are TRBV29-1 and TRBJ2-5; 9 positions match TRBD2. The CDR3 extends over 14 amino acids. Germline lookup yields CDR1 SQVTM and CDR2 ANQGSEA. V gave up 4 bases and J gave up 1 base; unmatched junction bases: 4. The CDR3 bases are TGCAGCGTTGGAAGCGGGGGGACCCAAGAGACCCAGTACTTC. Translation gives CSVGSGGTQETQYF.

The chain joins TRBV5-1 to TRBJ2-5; 10 bases line up with TRBD1. This CDR3 is 14 amino acids long. Germline V gene data show CDR1 as SGHRS and CDR2 as YFSETQ. V dropped 4 bases and J dropped 5; count of bases not matched to a gene: 5. The CDR3, as DNA: TGCGCCAGCAGCGAAGGGACAGGGGCGGAGACCCAGTACTTC. The encoded protein is CASSEGTGAETQYF.

This CDR3 reads CASTGDGVGRPYNEQFF. The CDR3 region has the DNA TGTGCCAGCACCGGGGATGGGGTAGGCCGTCCCTACAATGAGCAGTTCTTC. The chain carries TRBV5-6 and TRBJ2-1; possible D gene TRBD2, 5 bases. Germline lookup yields CDR1 SGHDT and CDR2 YYEEEE. This CDR3 comprises 17 residues. Trimming removed 6 bases at V and 2 bases at J, with 21 bases between. The full variable domain, rest sourced from reference TRBV5-6 and TRBJ2-1, is DAGVTQSPTHLIKTRGQQVTLRCSPKSGHDTVSWYQQALGQGPQFIFQYYEEEERQRGNFPDRFSGHQFPNYSSELNVNALLLGDSALYLCASTGDGVGRPYNEQFFGPGTRLTVL.

This chain uses TRBV2 with TRBJ1-6, with 9 positions matching TRBD1. The germline gives CDR1 SNHLY, CDR2 FYNNEI. This CDR3 comprises 15 residues. J gave up 7 bases and V 6 bases, and 7 bases lay outside the gene matches. This CDR3 is CASSEQGTGNSPLHF. DNA for the CDR3: TGTGCCAGCAGCGAACAGGGGACAGGGAATTCACCCCTCCACTTT.

A remark on this clone: One end of the junction fails to match germline, which may point to a read error. This sequence joins TRBV4-2 and TRBJ2-7; 7 positions agree with TRBD1. The germline V gene encodes CDR1 LGHNA and CDR2 YNFKEQ. CDR3 length: 18 amino acids. CDR3 DNA sequence: TGTGCCAGCAGCCAAGACCCATTGCCCGGGACAGCTTCCTTCGAGCAGTACTTC. This encodes CASSQDPLPGTASFEQYF.

This chain joins TRBV27 and TRBJ2-1; D may be TRBD1 (5 bases). Between the trimmed V and J ends, which lost 0 bases and 1 base, there was a span of 7 bases. There are 15 residues in the CDR3. Germline CDR1 is MNHEY and CDR2 is SMNVEV (reference sequence). The CDR3, as DNA: TGTGCCAGCAGTTTATCAAGGGGTTCCTACAATGAGCAGTTCTTC. Protein sequence: CASSLSRGSYNEQFF.

This rearrangement joins TRBV6-2 or TRBV6-3 to TRBJ2-7, with a weak D call TRBD1 (5 bases). V was cut by 7 bases and J by 5 bases, with 24 bases left in between. Germline CDR1 is MNHEY and CDR2 is SVGEGT. The CDR3 has 16 residues. DNA for the CDR3: TGTGCCAGCAACCCTCGACAGTCCTCGGTGACCCACGAGCAGTACTTC. As protein: CASNPRQSSVTHEQYF.

As for this clone: Other DNA sequences in the same sample also yield this CDR3. The V gene is TRBV9, the J gene TRBJ2-1; the match to TRBD2 covers 7 bases. This CDR3 has 15 amino acids. The germline CDR1 and CDR2 sequences are SGDLS and YYNGEE. J lost 3 bases, V lost 0 bases, and 3 bases had no gene match. CDR3 protein: CASSVVPSGYNEQFF. The CDR3 DNA reads as TGTGCCAGCAGCGTAGTGCCTAGCGGCTACAATGAGCAGTTCTTC. Filled out from reference TRBV9 and TRBJ2-1, the complete variable domain reads DSGVTQTPKHLITATGQRVTLRCSPRSGDLSVYWYQQSLDQGLQFLIQYYNGEERAKGNILERFSAQQFPDLHSELNLSSLELGDSALYFCASSVVPSGYNEQFFGPGTRLTVL.

The chain joins TRBV2 to TRBJ1-2; maybe TRBD1 (5 bases). CDR1 is SNHLY, CDR2 FYNNEI, per germline. V dropped 10 bases and J dropped 2 bases, with 14 bases sitting between them. The CDR3 is 13 amino acids. CDR3 residues: CATRSSGNYGYTF. The CDR3 region has the DNA TGTGCCACCCGGAGTTCAGGGAACTATGGCTACACCTTC.

The CDR3 sequence is CASSHDRLGAFF. The CDR3 DNA reads TGTGCCAGCAGCCACGACAGGCTTGGAGCTTTCTTT. The J gene is TRBJ1-1, the V gene TRBV14, with D possibly matching TRBD1 (6 bases). Trimming removed 3 bases from V and 10 bases from J, with 12 bases in between. Per germline, CDR1 SGHDN and CDR2 FVKESK. The CDR3 has 12 residues.

The V gene is TRBV6-5, the J gene TRBJ1-5, with 9 bases matching TRBD1. In germline, CDR1 is MNHEY, CDR2 SVGAGI. J was trimmed by 9 bases and V by 4 bases; bases with no gene match: 7. The CDR3 length is 14 residues. CDR3 nucleotides: TGTGCCAGCAGTTCTTTCACAGGGGGCACGCCCCAGCATTTT. This translates into CASSSFTGGTPQHF.

The CDR3 DNA follows: TGTGCCTGGAGTGGCAGATCCCAATACATTCAGTACTTC. It specifies CAWSGRSQYIQYF. V gene TRBV30 combines with J gene TRBJ2-4, with no clear D. The CDR3 extends over 13 amino acids. Germline V gene sequence: CDR1 GTSNPN, CDR2 SVGIG (reference sequence). Trimming shortened V by 1 base and J by 8 bases, and 12 bases separated the two germline ends.

V usage is TRBV7-2 and J usage is TRBJ1-2, with 8 nucleotides matching TRBD1. This CDR3 has 14 residues. Germline V gene lookup returns CDR1 SGHTA and CDR2 FQGNSA. The V segment lost 5 bases and the J segment 0 bases; nucleotides outside the gene matches: 2. This chain's CDR3 is CASSRGQANYGYTF. CDR3 nucleotides: TGTGCCAGCAGCCGGGGACAGGCTAACTATGGCTACACCTTC.

The CDR3 DNA reads as TGTGCCAGCAGTTTAAAGGCCCGGGGTGTTGGTCTCACCGGGGAGCTGTTTTTT. Its translation: CASSLKARGVGLTGELFF. V and J are TRBV28 and TRBJ2-2, with D tentatively TRBD2 (5 bases). V was pared by 2 bases and J by 4 bases, with 20 bases between. The CDR3 is made up of 18 amino acids. Germline assignment: CDR1 MDHEN and CDR2 SYDVKM.

The chain joins TRBV5-8 to TRBJ1-2; D remains ambiguous. The germline V gene has CDR1 SGHTS and CDR2 YDEGEE. This CDR3 contains 16 residues. The V gene lost 3 bases and the J gene lost 3 bases, with 18 bases spanning the gap. Here the CDR3 reads CASSSLSRDLDYGYTF. CDR3 coding DNA: TGTGCCAGCAGCTCGCTAAGCCGGGATTTGGACTATGGCTACACCTTC.

The DNA of the CDR3 is TGTGCCAGCAGTGTGGGTCGGGGTGGGGAGCAGTACTTC. Its translation: CASSVGRGGEQYF. The chain couples TRBV27 to TRBJ2-7; possibly TRBD2 for D (5 bases). Deletions cut 5 bases from V and 7 bases from J, with 15 bases between. The CDR3 covers 13 residues. Germline-derived CDR1 and CDR2 are MNHEY and SMNVEV (reference sequence).

The chain has TRBV30 and TRBJ1-2; no clear D gene. Looked up from germline, CDR1 is GTSNPN and CDR2 is SVGIG (reference sequence). The CDR3 has 14 amino acids. The V and J ends lost 3 bases and 7 bases respectively, with 18 bases between them. The CDR3 sequence is CAWSRGNWKGGYTF. The CDR3 region has the DNA TGTGCCTGGAGCCGGGGAAATTGGAAGGGTGGCTACACCTTC.

The chain recombines TRBV4-1 with TRBJ2-1; 7 bases agree with TRBD2. With 0 bases clipped from V and 5 bases from J, the junction kept 7 bases outside the gene matches. The CDR3 extends over 16 amino acids. Per germline, CDR1 MGHRA and CDR2 YSYEKL. In nucleotides, the CDR3 is TGCGCCAGCAGCCAAGAGAGGCCTAGCGGCGACAATGAGCAGTTCTTC. This sequence encodes CASSQERPSGDNEQFF.

V and J are TRBV30 and TRBJ1-6; 7 bases align to TRBD1. Germline CDR1 and CDR2: GTSNPN and SVGIG (reference sequence). V was clipped by 2 bases and J by 10 bases; unmatched bases: 8. This CDR3 spans 14 amino acids. CDR3 DNA sequence: TGTGCCTGGAGTCCGAGACAGGGTTTCTCACCCCTCCACTTT. Protein product: CAWSPRQGFSPLHF.

This clone appeared a few times. The chain recombines TRBV5-1 with TRBJ1-6; TRBD1 matches at 8 bases. Per germline, CDR1 SGHRS and CDR2 YFSETQ. The CDR3 consists of 16 residues. The junction had 12 bases not matched to a gene; V was cut back by 5 bases and J by 8 bases. The CDR3 protein is CASRISSGGSHSPLHF. The CDR3, as DNA: TGCGCCAGCAGGATCTCCTCAGGGGGCTCACATTCACCCCTCCACTTT.

The rearrangement links TRBV2 to TRBJ1-5; 8 positions match TRBD1. After removal of 7 bases from V and 1 base from J, the junction contained 12 bases not matched to a gene. The CDR3 loop spans 17 amino acids. Looked up from germline, CDR1 is SNHLY and CDR2 is FYNNEI. The CDR3 is CASTPGRGLFSNQPQHF. The CDR3 nucleotides read TGTGCCAGCACCCCCGGCAGGGGGCTCTTCAGCAATCAGCCCCAGCATTTT.

The chain couples TRBV20-1 to TRBJ2-7; TRBD2 matches at 7 bases. The germline V gene encodes CDR1 DFQATT and CDR2 SNEGSKA (reference sequence). J was trimmed by 4 bases and V by 3 bases; bases with no gene match: 15. The CDR3 consists of 16 residues. The CDR3, as DNA: TGCAGTGCTAGTGGCGGGGTGGGCGGGAGTTTGTACGAGCAGTACTTC. It translates to CSASGGVGGSLYEQYF.